Below, 26 T cell receptor beta chains from the same sample are listed, as sequenced in a study of blood T cell repertoires in COVID-19 (dated by TCRdb to 2019 to 2021). The method was the immunoSEQ multiplex PCR assay. TCRdb carries this immuneACCESS record with in-frame sequences only. Its versions omit some clonotypes, under half of them owing to an unresolved V gene in the studies checked, with the rest unexplained. Present in this sample are over 95,000 clones, roughly 79% of which were seen just once. The ten largest clones capture 8% to 13% of the sample. What was sequenced was peripheral blood. These receptors were taken from a human donor in a cohort sampled during active COVID-19.

V is TRBV5-1 and J is TRBJ2-3; 10 nucleotides line up with TRBD2. This CDR3 is built from 16 residues. Trimming took 2 bases from V and 0 from J; bases not matched to a gene: 3. The germline CDR1 and CDR2 sequences are SGHRS and YFSETQ. The CDR3 region is CASSFGTSVSTDTQYF. The CDR3 coding sequence is TGCGCCAGCAGCTTCGGGACTAGCGTTAGCACAGATACGCAGTATTTT.

This clone was seen only a few times. The J gene is TRBJ1-2, the V gene TRBV27; no firm D call. The CDR3 length is 14 residues. Trimming removed 6 bases at V and 4 bases at J, with 15 bases between. CDR1 and CDR2 (germline): MNHEY, SMNVEV (reference sequence). The CDR3 DNA follows: TGTGCCAGCAGATCGGCGGGCGGTTCCTATGGCTACACCTTC. It yields the protein CASRSAGGSYGYTF.

The chain carries TRBV6-2 or TRBV6-3 and TRBJ2-3, with 7 positions matching TRBD2. After removal of 0 bases from V and 0 bases from J, the junction contained 3 bases not matched to a gene. The CDR3 sequence is 16 residues long. Germline loops: CDR1 MNHEY, CDR2 SVGEGT. The CDR3 region is CASSYSTSASTDTQYF. DNA of the CDR3: TGTGCCAGCAGTTACTCTACTAGCGCGAGCACAGATACGCAGTATTTT.

This chain uses TRBV27 with TRBJ1-1, with 7 bases identical to TRBD1. Trimming removed 3 bases from V and 3 bases from J; junction bases left unmatched: 10. CDR1 and CDR2 (germline): MNHEY, SMNVEV (reference sequence). The CDR3 extends over 16 amino acids. The CDR3 here is CASSFWAGGRDTEAFF. The CDR3 DNA reads TGTGCCAGCAGTTTTTGGGCAGGGGGTAGAGACACTGAAGCTTTCTTT.

V and J are TRBV18 and TRBJ1-1; TRBD1 matches at 9 bases. CDR1 KGHSH and CDR2 LQKENI come from the germline V gene. V shed 1 base and J 0 bases; nucleotides not matched to a gene: 3. CDR3 length: 16 residues. The CDR3 nucleotides are TGTGCCAGCTCACCACGGACAGGGGCCCTGAACACTGAAGCTTTCTTT. Translated: CASSPRTGALNTEAFF.

This clone was seen more than once but under ten times. The chain uses TRBV6-2 or TRBV6-3 and TRBJ1-4; no clear D. Deletions cut 4 bases from V and 5 bases from J, with 8 bases between. This CDR3 region has 13 residues. CDR1 is MNHEY, CDR2 SVGEGT, per germline. CDR3 bases: TGTGCCAGCAGTTCACACCAGAATGAAAAACTGTTTTTT. This sequence encodes CASSSHQNEKLFF.

This chain connects TRBV7-8 to TRBJ2-2, with 12 positions matching TRBD2. The junction had 6 bases not matched to a gene; V was cut back by 1 base and J by 6 bases. Germline assignment: CDR1 SGHVS and CDR2 FQNEAQ. The CDR3 totals 17 residues. The CDR3 DNA reads TGTGCCAGCAGCTTAGGACTAGCGGGAGTAGGTGCCGGGGAGCTGTTTTTT. Its protein is CASSLGLAGVGAGELFF. The entire variable domain, with the rest obtained from reference TRBV7-8 and TRBJ2-2, is as follows: GAGVSQSPRYKVAKRGQDVALRCDPISGHVSLFWYQQALGQGPEFLTYFQNEAQLDKSGLPSDRFFAERPEGSVSTLKIQRTQQEDSAVYLCASSLGLAGVGAGELFFGEGSRLTVL.

This rearrangement joins TRBV6-6 to TRBJ2-7, with D possibly being TRBD1 (6 bases). Per germline, CDR1 MNHNY and CDR2 SVGAGI (reference sequence). V lost 6 bases, J lost 1 base, and 19 bases lay in between. The CDR3 has 16 residues. The CDR3 sequence: CASSRPTGQLSYEQYF. The CDR3 coding sequence is TGTGCCAGCAGCCGCCCTACCGGACAGTTATCCTACGAGCAGTACTTC.

This clone has only one observation. The chain is built from TRBV18 and TRBJ2-7; D is possibly TRBD2 (6 bases). There are 13 residues in the CDR3. Trimming shortened V by 4 bases and J by 5 bases, and 12 bases separated the two germline ends. Germline V gives CDR1 KGHSH, CDR2 LQKENI. CDR3 DNA sequence: TGTGCCAGCTCACTATCCCGCGGGGACGAGCAGTACTTC. Translated: CASSLSRGDEQYF.

The chain employs TRBV20-1 and TRBJ2-1; D might be TRBD2 (5 bases). This CDR3 is 13 amino acids long. CDR1 DFQATT and CDR2 SNEGSKA come from the germline V gene (reference sequence). With 3 bases removed from V and 5 bases from J, the gap between germline ends came to 11 bases. CDR3: CSASLAANNEQFF. The CDR3 DNA is TGCAGTGCTAGTCTAGCCGCCAACAATGAGCAGTTCTTC.

The V gene is TRBV6-6, the J gene TRBJ1-5, with 7 bases identical to TRBD1. Unmatched junction bases numbered 7, after V lost 3 bases and J lost 2 bases. The germline V gene encodes CDR1 MNHNY and CDR2 SVGAGI (reference sequence). This CDR3 region has 16 residues. The CDR3 sequence: CASSYADRLRNQPQHF. The DNA for the CDR3 is TGTGCCAGCAGTTATGCGGACAGGCTCCGCAATCAGCCCCAGCATTTT.

The chain links TRBV4-3 to TRBJ1-4; the match to TRBD1 covers 9 bases. Germline assignment: CDR1 LGHNA and CDR2 YSLEER. The CDR3 contains 14 residues. Unmatched junction bases numbered 6, after V lost 5 bases and J lost 8 bases. The CDR3 reads CASSSGTGREKLFF. The DNA of the CDR3 is TGCGCCAGCAGCTCCGGGACAGGGAGGGAAAAACTGTTTTTT.

V is TRBV21-1 and J is TRBJ2-4; the table's D gene call, TRBD2, was not cross checked with the DNA. TRBV21-1 is an annotated pseudogene. The CDR3 contains 22 residues. This CDR3 reads CASSKAGPQREGRNLAKNIQYF. As DNA, the CDR3 is TGTGCCAGCAGCAAAGCGGGTCCTCAGCGGGAGGGCCGGAACTTAGCCAAAAACATTCAGTACTTC.

The J gene is TRBJ2-1, the V gene TRBV27, with 8 nucleotides matching TRBD2. This CDR3 contains 16 residues. Trimming removed 2 bases from V and 2 bases from J; junction bases left unmatched: 5. Germline assignment: CDR1 MNHEY and CDR2 SMNVEV (reference sequence). CDR3 residues: CASSLRSGGAYNEQFF. The CDR3, as DNA: TGTGCCAGCAGTTTACGGAGCGGGGGTGCCTACAATGAGCAGTTCTTC.

The chain employs TRBV7-2 and TRBJ2-3, with D possibly TRBD1 on 5 matching bases. The V gene's germline CDR1 is SGHTA and CDR2 FQGNSA. The CDR3 consists of 13 residues. Trimming pared 0 bases from V and 5 bases from J, leaving 6 bases between. The CDR3 is CASSLAQGDTQYF. CDR3 nucleotides: TGTGCCAGCAGCTTAGCCCAGGGAGATACGCAGTATTTT.

This clone was seen just once. This chain links TRBV28 with TRBJ2-7; a weak D match, TRBD1 (6 bases). From germline, CDR1 is MDHEN and CDR2 SYDVKM. The CDR3 contains 14 residues. V shed 6 bases and J shed 2 bases, with 14 bases lying between them. CDR3 loop: CASSPGQTTYEQYF. CDR3 DNA sequence: TGTGCCAGCAGCCCAGGACAGACGACCTACGAGCAGTACTTC.

The V call is TRBV7-2, the J call TRBJ2-5; 12 bases fit TRBD2. Trimming at V came to 5 bases and at J to 7 bases, leaving 17 bases not matched to a gene. Per the germline V gene, CDR1 is SGHTA and CDR2 is FQGNSA. This CDR3 has 18 amino acids. This CDR3 reads CASSLDGLAGTLRGTQYF. In DNA form, the CDR3 reads TGTGCCAGCAGCCTAGACGGACTAGCGGGAACCCTCCGTGGGACCCAGTACTTC.

This chain uses TRBV7-2 with TRBJ1-2; 10 bases line up with TRBD1. This CDR3 is built from 17 residues. Trimming took 5 bases from V and 5 from J; bases not matched to a gene: 14. Germline CDR1 is SGHTA and CDR2 is FQGNSA. DNA for the CDR3: TGTGCCAGCAGCCCGTTCAAGGACAGGGGGATCTTATATGGCTACACCTTC. Translating it yields CASSPFKDRGILYGYTF.

V usage is TRBV27 and J usage is TRBJ1-1, with 12 bases lining up with TRBD1. V lost 7 bases, J lost 5 bases, and 8 bases stayed unmatched. CDR3 length: 15 residues. In germline, CDR1 is MNHEY, CDR2 SMNVEV (reference sequence). The CDR3 DNA reads TGTGCCAGCAACCGGGACAGGGGGCTTGTAACTGAAGCTTTCTTT. It translates to CASNRDRGLVTEAFF.

This clone has a count of ten or more. This rearrangement joins TRBV7-9 to TRBJ2-7, with unresolved D. V was shortened by 0 bases and J by 4 bases, with 4 bases between the two germline ends. Germline values: CDR1 SEHNR, CDR2 FQNEAQ (reference sequence). There are 12 residues in the CDR3. DNA of the CDR3: TGTGCCAGCAGCTTAGCGGCTTACGAGCAGTACTTC. It yields the protein CASSLAAYEQYF.

This chain connects TRBV5-1 to TRBJ2-3; 8 nucleotides match TRBD2. Germline lookup yields CDR1 SGHRS and CDR2 YFSETQ. This CDR3 has 17 amino acids. V trimming: 4 bases; J trimming: 4 bases; junction bases outside the gene matches: 14. The CDR3, as DNA: TGCGCCAGCAGCCCTATTAGAAGCGGGGGTGGCGCAGATACGCAGTATTTT. It codes for CASSPIRSGGGADTQYF.

The chain uses TRBV27 and TRBJ1-5; no definite D call. The CDR3 length is 13 residues. V lost 5 bases, J lost 3 bases, and 8 bases lay in between. Germline values: CDR1 MNHEY, CDR2 SMNVEV (reference sequence). The CDR3 bases are TGTGCCAGCAGTGTCCGGGACAATCAGCCCCAGCATTTT. It yields the protein CASSVRDNQPQHF.

The V gene is TRBV29-1, the J gene TRBJ1-2, with 9 bases identical to TRBD1. Looked up from germline, CDR1 is SQVTM and CDR2 is ANQGSEA. The junction had 8 bases not matched to a gene; V was cut back by 7 bases and J by 2 bases. This CDR3 has 14 amino acids. DNA for the CDR3: TGCAGCGCTTATACAGGGGGCGGGAACTATGGCTACACCTTC. Amino acids: CSAYTGGGNYGYTF.

The chain combines TRBV9 with TRBJ1-5; maybe TRBD1 (5 bases). The CDR3 contains 16 residues. The germline V and J ends were trimmed by 0 bases and 0 bases, with 10 bases remaining between them. CDR1 is SGDLS, CDR2 YYNGEE, per germline. The CDR3: CASSVGPGGSNQPQHF. CDR3 coding DNA: TGTGCCAGCAGCGTAGGGCCGGGGGGTAGCAATCAGCCCCAGCATTTT.

This chain uses TRBV27 with TRBJ2-5; D might be TRBD2 (7 bases). V lost 2 bases to trimming and J lost 2 bases, with 15 bases between them. From germline, CDR1 is MNHEY and CDR2 SMNVEV (reference sequence). This CDR3 contains 16 residues. The CDR3 coding sequence is TGTGCCAGCAGTTTAGTAGGGGGGGGGCCTCAAGAGACCCAGTACTTC. Translating it yields CASSLVGGGPQETQYF.

The chain has TRBV12-3 or TRBV12-4 and TRBJ2-7; maybe TRBD2 (5 bases). V lost 6 bases and J lost 1, with 10 bases in between. This CDR3 spans 13 amino acids. Written as DNA, the CDR3 is TGTGCCAGCAGCCCCCCGGGGTCCTACGAGCAGTACTTC. Translation: CASSPPGSYEQYF.